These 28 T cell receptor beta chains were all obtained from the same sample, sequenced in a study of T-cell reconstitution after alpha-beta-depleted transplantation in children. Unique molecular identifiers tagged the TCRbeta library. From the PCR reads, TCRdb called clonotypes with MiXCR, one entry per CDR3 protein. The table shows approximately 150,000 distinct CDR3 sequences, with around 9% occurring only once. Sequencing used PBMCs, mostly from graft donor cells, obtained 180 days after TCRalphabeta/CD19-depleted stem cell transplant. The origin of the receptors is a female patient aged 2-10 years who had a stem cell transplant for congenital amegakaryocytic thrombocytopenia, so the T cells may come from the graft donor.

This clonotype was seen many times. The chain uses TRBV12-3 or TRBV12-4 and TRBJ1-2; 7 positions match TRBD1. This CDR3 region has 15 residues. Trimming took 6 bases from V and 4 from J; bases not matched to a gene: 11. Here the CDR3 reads CASRKTNRGGYGYTF. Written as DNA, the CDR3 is TGTGCCAGCAGAAAGACTAACAGGGGAGGCTATGGCTACACCTTC.

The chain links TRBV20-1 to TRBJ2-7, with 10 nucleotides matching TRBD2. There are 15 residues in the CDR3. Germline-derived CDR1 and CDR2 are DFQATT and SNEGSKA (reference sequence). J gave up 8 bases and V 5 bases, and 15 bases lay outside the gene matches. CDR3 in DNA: TGCAGTGCTCGGGGGTTAGCGGGGGGCCCCCCCAAGCAGTACTTC. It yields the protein CSARGLAGGPPKQYF.

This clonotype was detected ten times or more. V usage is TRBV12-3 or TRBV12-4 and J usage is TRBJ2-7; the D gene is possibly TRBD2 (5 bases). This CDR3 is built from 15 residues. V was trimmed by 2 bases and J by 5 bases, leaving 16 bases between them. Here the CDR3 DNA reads TGTGCCAGCAGTTTAAGCGACGGCGGGCTCCACGAGCAGTACTTC. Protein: CASSLSDGGLHEQYF.

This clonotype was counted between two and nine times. The CDR3 coding sequence is TGTGCCACCGGCGACAGGCAAGAGACCCAGTACTTC. It is translated as CATGDRQETQYF. This chain links TRBV10-3 with TRBJ2-5, with D tentatively TRBD1 (6 bases). CDR3 length: 12 residues. The V gene lost 10 bases and the J gene lost 2 bases, with 11 bases spanning the gap. Germline V gives CDR1 ENHRY, CDR2 SYGVKD.

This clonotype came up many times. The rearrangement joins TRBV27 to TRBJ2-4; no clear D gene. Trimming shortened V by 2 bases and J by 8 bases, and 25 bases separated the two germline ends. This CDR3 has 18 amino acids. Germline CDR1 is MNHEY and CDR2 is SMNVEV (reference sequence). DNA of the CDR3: TGTGCCAGCAGTTTACCCGGGTCTTCCTCAGACCCCCTGGACATTCAGTACTTC. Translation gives CASSLPGSSSDPLDIQYF.

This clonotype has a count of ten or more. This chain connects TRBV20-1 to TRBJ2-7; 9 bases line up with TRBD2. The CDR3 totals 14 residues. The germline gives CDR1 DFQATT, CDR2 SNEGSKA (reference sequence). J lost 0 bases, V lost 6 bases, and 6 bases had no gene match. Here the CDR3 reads CSAVTSGGSYEQYF. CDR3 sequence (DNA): TGCAGTGCAGTGACTAGCGGAGGCTCCTACGAGCAGTACTTC.

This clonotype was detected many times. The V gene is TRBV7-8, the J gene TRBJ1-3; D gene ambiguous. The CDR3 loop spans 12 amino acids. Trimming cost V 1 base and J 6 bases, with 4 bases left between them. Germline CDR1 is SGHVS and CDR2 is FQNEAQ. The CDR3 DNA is TGTGCCAGCAGCTTAGTACTAAACACCATATATTTT. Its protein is CASSLVLNTIYF.

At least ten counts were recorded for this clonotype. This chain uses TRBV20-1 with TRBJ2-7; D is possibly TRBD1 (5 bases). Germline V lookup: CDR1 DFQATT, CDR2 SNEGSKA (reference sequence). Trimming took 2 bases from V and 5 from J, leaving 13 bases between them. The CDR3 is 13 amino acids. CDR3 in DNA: TGCAGTGCTAGATCAGGGTCTATCGACGAGCAGTACTTC. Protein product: CSARSGSIDEQYF.

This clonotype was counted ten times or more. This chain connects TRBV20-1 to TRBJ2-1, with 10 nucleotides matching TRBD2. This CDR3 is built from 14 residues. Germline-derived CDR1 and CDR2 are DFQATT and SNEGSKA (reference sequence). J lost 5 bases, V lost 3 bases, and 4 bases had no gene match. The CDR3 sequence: CSARGLAGDNEQFF. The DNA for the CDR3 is TGCAGTGCTAGGGGTCTAGCGGGAGACAATGAGCAGTTCTTC.

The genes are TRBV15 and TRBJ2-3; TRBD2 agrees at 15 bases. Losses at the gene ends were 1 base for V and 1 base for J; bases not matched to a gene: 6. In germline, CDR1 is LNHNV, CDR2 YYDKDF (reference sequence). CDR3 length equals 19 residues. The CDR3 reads CATSRGGTSGRLGTDTQYF. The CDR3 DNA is TGTGCCACCAGCAGAGGCGGGACTAGCGGGAGGCTGGGCACAGATACGCAGTATTTT.

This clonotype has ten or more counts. The CDR3 bases are TGCAGTGCCACCCCGCTAGCAGACTCCTACGAGCAGTACTTC. It codes for CSATPLADSYEQYF. The chain has TRBV20-1 and TRBJ2-7; possibly TRBD2 for D (5 bases). The V end lost 6 bases, the J end lost 0 bases, and 15 bases lay between the germline ends. This CDR3 region has 14 residues. CDR1 and CDR2 from the germline V gene are DFQATT and SNEGSKA (reference sequence).

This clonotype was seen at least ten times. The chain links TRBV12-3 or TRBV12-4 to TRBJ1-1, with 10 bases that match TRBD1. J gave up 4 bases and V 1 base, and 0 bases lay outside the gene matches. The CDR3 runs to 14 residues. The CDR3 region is CASSLGTGGTEAFF. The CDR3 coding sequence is TGTGCCAGCAGTTTAGGGACAGGGGGCACTGAAGCTTTCTTT.

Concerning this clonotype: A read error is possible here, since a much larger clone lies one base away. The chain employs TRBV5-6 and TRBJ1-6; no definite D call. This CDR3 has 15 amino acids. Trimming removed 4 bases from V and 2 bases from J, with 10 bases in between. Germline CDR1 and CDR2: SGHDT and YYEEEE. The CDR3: CASSAGVPYNSPLHF. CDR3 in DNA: TGTGCCAGCAGCGCCGGGGTGCCCTATAATTCACCCCTCCACTTT.

The CDR3 protein is CASSLGPSRPQHF. In DNA form, the CDR3 reads TGTGCCAGCAGTCTAGGCCCGAGTAGGCCCCAGCATTTT. The chain recombines TRBV28 with TRBJ1-5, with D hard to call. The V end was cut by 5 bases, the J end by 9 bases, with 14 bases between. Germline V gives CDR1 MDHEN, CDR2 SYDVKM. This CDR3 is 13 amino acids long. Complete variable domain (other parts from reference TRBV28 and TRBJ1-5): DVKVTQSSRYLVKRTGEKVFLECVQDMDHENMFWYRQDPGLGLRLIYFSYDVKMKEKGDIPEGYSVSREKKERFSLILESASTNQTSMYLCASSLGPSRPQHFGDGTRLSIL.

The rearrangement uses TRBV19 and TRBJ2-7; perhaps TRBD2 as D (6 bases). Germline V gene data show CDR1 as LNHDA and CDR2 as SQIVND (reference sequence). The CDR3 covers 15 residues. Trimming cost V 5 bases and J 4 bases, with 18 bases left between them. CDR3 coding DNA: TGTGCCAGTAGTCAGGGAGCTAGCGAGGGATACGAGCAGTACTTC. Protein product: CASSQGASEGYEQYF.

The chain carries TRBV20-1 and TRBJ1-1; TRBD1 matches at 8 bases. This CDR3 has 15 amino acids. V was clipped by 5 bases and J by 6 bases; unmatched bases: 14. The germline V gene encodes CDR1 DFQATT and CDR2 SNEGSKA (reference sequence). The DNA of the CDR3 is TGCAGTGCTGCGGTTCGGACAGGGAGGGTCTCTGAAGCTTTCTTT. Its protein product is CSAAVRTGRVSEAFF.

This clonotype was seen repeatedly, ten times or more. As DNA, the CDR3 is TGCAGCGCGGCGGGACACAACACCGGGGAGCTGTTTTTT. It encodes CSAAGHNTGELFF. The chain has TRBV29-1 and TRBJ2-2; TRBD1 or TRBD2 may be the D gene (6 bases each). Trimming took 7 bases from V and 2 from J, leaving 11 bases between them. CDR1 SQVTM and CDR2 ANQGSEA come from the germline V gene. The CDR3 extends over 13 amino acids.

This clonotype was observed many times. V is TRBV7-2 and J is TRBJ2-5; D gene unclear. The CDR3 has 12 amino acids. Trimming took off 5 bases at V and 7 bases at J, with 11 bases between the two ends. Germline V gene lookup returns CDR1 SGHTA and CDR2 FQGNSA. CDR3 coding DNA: TGTGCCAGCAGCCCCTACTCCGGGACCCAGTACTTC. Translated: CASSPYSGTQYF.

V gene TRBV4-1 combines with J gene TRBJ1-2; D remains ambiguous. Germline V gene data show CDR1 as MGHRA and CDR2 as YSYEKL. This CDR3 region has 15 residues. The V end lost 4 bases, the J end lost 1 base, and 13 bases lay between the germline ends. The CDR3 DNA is TGCGCCAGCAGCCTAAGAGACGCGGGTAACTATGGCTACACCTTC. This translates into CASSLRDAGNYGYTF.

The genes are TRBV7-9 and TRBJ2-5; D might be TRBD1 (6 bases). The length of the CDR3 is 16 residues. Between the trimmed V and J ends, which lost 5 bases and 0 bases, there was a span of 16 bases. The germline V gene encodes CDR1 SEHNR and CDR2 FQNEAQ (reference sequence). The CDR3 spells CASSEFTGTHQETQYF. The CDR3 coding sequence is TGTGCCAGCAGCGAATTTACCGGGACACACCAAGAGACCCAGTACTTC.

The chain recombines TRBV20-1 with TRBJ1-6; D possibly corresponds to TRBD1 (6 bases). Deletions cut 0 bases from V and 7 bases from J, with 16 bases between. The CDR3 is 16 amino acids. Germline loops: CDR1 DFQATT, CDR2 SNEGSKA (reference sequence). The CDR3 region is CSARDGRAGTNSPLHF. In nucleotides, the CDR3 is TGCAGTGCTAGAGATGGGCGAGCAGGGACAAATTCACCCCTCCACTTT.

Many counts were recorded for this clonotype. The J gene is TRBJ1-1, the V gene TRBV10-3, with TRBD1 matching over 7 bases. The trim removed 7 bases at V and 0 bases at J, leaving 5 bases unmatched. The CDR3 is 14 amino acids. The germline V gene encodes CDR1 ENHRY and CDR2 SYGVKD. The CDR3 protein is CAITSGGLNTEAFF. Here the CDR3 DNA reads TGTGCCATCACGTCAGGGGGTCTGAACACTGAAGCTTTCTTT.

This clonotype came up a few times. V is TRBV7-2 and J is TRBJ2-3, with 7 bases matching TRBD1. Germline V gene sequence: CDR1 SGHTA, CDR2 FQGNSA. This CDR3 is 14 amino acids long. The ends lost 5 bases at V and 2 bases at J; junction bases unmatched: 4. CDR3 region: CASSRQGFTDTQYF. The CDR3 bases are TGTGCCAGCAGCCGACAGGGTTTCACAGATACGCAGTATTTT.

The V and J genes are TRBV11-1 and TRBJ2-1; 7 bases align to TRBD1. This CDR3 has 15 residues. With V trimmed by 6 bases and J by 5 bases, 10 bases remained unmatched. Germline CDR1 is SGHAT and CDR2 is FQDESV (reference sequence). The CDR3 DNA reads TGTGCCAGCAGAACACCGGGACAGCCTGACAATGAGCAGTTCTTC. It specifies CASRTPGQPDNEQFF.

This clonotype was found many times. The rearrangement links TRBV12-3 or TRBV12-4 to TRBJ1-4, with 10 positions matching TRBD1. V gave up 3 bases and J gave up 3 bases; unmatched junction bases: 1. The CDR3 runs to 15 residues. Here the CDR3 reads CASSLGTGANEKLFF. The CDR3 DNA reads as TGTGCCAGCAGTTTGGGGACAGGGGCTAATGAAAAACTGTTTTTT.

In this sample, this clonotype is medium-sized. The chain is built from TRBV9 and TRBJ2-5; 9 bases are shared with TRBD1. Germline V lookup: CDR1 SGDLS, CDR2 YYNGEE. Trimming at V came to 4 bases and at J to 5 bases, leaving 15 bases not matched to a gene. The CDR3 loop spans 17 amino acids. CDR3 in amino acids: CASSTRHGTGTTETQYF. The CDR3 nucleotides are TGTGCCAGCAGCACCAGACACGGGACAGGGACTACGGAGACCCAGTACTTC.

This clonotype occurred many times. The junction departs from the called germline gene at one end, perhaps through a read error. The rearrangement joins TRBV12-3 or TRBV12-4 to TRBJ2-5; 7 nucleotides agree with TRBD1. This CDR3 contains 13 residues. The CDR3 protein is CASSSGQKEAQYF. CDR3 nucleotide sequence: TGTGCCAGCAGTTCGGGACAGAAAGAGGCCCAGTACTTC.

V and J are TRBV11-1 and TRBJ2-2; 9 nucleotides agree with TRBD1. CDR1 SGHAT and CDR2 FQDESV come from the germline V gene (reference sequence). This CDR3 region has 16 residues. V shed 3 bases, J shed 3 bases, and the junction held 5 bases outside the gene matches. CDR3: CASSLPQGAHTGELFF. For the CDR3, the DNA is TGTGCCAGCAGCTTGCCACAGGGGGCGCACACCGGGGAGCTGTTTTTT.